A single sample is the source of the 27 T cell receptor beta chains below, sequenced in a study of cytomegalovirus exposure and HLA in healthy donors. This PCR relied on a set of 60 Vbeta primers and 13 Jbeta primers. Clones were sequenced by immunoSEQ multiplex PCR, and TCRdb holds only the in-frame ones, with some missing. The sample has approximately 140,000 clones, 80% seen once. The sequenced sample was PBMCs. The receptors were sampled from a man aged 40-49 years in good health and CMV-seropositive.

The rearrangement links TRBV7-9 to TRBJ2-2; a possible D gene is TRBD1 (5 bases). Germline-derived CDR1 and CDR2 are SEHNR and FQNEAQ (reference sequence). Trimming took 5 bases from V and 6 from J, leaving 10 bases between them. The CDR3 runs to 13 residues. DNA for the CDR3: TGTGCCAGCAGCCCCCAGGGATCCGGGGAGCTGTTTTTT. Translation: CASSPQGSGELFF.

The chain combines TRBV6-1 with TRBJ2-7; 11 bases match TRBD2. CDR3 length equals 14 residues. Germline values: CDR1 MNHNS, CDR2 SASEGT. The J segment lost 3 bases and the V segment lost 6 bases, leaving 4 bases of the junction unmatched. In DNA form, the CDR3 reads TGTGCCAGCAGATCGGGACTAGCGGTCTACGAGCAGTACTTC. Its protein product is CASRSGLAVYEQYF.

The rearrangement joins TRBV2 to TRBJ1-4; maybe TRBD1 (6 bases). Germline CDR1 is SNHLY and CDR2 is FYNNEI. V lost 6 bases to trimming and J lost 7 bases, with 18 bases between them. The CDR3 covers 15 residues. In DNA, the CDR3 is TGTGCCAGCAGGGGTGGGATTCGGGACATTGAAAAACTGTTTTTT. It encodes CASRGGIRDIEKLFF.

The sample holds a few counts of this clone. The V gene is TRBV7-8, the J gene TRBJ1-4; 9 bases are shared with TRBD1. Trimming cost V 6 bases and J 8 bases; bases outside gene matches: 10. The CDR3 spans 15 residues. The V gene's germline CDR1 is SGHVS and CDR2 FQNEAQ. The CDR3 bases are TGTGCCAGCAGACAAGCACAGGGGGCGACCGAAAAACTGTTTTTT. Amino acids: CASRQAQGATEKLFF.

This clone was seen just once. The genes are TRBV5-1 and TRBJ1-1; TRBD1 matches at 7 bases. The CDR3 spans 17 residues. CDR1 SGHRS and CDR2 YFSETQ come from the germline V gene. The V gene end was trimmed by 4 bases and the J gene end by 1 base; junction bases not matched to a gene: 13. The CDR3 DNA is TGCGCCAGCAGCCCAGGGGGATCCATACCCTCGAACACTGAAGCTTTCTTT. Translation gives CASSPGGSIPSNTEAFF.

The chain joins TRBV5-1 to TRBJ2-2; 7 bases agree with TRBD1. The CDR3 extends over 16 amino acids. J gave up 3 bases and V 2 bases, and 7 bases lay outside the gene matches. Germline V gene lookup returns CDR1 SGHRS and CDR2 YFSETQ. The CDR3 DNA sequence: TGCGCCAGCAGCTTTTCTGACAGGGTTGACACCGGGGAGCTGTTTTTT. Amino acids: CASSFSDRVDTGELFF.

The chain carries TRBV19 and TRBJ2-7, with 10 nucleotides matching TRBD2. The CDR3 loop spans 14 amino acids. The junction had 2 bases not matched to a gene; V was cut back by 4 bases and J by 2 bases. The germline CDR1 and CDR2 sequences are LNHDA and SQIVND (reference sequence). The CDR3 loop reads CASSTSGGAYEQYF. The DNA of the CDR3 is TGTGCCAGTAGTACAAGCGGGGGGGCCTACGAGCAGTACTTC.

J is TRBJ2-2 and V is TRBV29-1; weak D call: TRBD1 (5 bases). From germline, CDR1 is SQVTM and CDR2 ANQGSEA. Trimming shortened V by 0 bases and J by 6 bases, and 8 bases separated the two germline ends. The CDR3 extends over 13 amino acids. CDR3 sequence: CSVEEIGAGELFF. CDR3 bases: TGCAGCGTTGAAGAGATAGGGGCCGGGGAGCTGTTTTTT.

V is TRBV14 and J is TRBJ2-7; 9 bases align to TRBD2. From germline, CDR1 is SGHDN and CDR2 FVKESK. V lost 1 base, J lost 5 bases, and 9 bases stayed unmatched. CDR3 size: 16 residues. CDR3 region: CASSQGSGTSSNEQYF. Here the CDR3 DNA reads TGTGCCAGCAGCCAAGGCTCCGGGACTAGCAGCAACGAGCAGTACTTC.

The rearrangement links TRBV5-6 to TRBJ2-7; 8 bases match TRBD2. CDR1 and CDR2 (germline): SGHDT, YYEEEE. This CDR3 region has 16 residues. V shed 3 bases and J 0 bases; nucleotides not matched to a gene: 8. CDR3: CASSSEGLDDSYEQYF. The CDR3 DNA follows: TGTGCCAGCAGCTCGGAGGGACTAGACGACTCCTACGAGCAGTACTTC.

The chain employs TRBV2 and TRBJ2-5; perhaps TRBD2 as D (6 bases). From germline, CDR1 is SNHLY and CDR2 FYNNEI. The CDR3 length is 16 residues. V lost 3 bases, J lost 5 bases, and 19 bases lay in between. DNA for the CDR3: TGTGCCAGCAGTGAGGGACTCCGAAATGCCGGGGAGACCCAGTACTTC. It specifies CASSEGLRNAGETQYF. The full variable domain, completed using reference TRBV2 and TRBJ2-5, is EPEVTQTPSHQVTQMGQEVILRCVPISNHLYFYWYRQILGQKVEFLVSFYNNEISEKSEIFDDQFSVERPDGSNFTLKIRSTKLEDSAMYFCASSEGLRNAGETQYFGPGTRLLVL.

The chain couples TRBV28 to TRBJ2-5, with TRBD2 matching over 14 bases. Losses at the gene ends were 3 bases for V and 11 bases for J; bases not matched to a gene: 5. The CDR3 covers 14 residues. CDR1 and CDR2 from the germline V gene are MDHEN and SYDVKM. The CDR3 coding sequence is TGTGCCAGCAGTTTGTCTGGGACTAGCGGGAGTCAGTACTTC. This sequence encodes CASSLSGTSGSQYF. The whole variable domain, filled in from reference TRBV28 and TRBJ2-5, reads DVKVTQSSRYLVKRTGEKVFLECVQDMDHENMFWYRQDPGLGLRLIYFSYDVKMKEKGDIPEGYSVSREKKERFSLILESASTNQTSMYLCASSLSGTSGSQYFGPGTRLLVL.

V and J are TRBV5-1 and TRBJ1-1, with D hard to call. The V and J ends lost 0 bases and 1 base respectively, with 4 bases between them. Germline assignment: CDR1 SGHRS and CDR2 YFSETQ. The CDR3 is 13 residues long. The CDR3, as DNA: TGCGCCAGCAGCTTGGCCTGGAACACTGAAGCTTTCTTT. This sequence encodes CASSLAWNTEAFF.

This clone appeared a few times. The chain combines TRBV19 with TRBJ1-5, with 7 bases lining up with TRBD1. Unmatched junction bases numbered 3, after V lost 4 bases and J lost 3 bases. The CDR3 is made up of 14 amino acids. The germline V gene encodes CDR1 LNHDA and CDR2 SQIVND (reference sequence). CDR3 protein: CASSSGTDNQPQHF. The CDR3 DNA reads TGTGCCAGTAGTAGCGGGACAGACAATCAGCCCCAGCATTTT.

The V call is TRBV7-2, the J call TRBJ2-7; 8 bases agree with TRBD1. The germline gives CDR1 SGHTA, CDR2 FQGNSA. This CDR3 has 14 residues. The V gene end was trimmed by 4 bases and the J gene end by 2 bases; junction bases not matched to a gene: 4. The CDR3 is CASSWDRSTYEQYF. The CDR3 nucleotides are TGTGCCAGCAGCTGGGACAGGTCCACCTACGAGCAGTACTTC.

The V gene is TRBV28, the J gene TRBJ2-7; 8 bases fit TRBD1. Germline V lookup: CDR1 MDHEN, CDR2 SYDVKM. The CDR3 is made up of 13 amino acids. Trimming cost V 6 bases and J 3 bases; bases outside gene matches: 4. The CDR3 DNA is TGTGCCAGCAGCTGGGACAGGTACTACGAGCAGTACTTC. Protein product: CASSWDRYYEQYF.

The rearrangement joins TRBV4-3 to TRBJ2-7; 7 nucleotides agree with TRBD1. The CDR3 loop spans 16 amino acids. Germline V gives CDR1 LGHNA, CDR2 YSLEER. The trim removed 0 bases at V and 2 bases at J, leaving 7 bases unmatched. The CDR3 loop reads CASSQDRRQGAYEQYF. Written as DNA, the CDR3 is TGCGCCAGCAGCCAAGATCGCAGGCAGGGGGCCTACGAGCAGTACTTC.

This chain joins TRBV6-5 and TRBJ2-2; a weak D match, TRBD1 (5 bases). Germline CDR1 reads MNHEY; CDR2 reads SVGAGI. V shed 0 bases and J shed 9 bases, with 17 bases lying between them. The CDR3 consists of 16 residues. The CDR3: CASSYSRAGSLRELFF. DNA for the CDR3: TGTGCCAGCAGTTACTCCAGGGCAGGCTCACTGAGGGAGCTGTTTTTT.

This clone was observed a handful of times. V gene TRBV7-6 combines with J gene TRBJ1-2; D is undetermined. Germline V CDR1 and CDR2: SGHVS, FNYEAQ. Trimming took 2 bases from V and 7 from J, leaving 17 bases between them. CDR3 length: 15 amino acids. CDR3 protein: CASSLSFADYGGYTF. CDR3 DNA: TGTGCCAGCAGCTTAAGCTTCGCAGACTACGGTGGCTACACCTTC.

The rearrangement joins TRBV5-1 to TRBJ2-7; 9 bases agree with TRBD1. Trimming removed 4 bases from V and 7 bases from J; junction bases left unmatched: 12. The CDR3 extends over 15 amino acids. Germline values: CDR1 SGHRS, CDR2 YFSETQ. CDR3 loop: CASSRPGQGQGEQYF. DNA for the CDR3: TGCGCCAGCAGCAGACCGGGACAGGGTCAGGGTGAGCAGTACTTC.

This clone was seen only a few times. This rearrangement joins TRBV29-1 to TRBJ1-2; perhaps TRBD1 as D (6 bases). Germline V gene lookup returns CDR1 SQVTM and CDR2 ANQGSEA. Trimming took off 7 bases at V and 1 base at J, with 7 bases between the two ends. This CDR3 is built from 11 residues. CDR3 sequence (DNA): TGCAGCGGGACAGATAACTATGGCTACACCTTC. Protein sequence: CSGTDNYGYTF.

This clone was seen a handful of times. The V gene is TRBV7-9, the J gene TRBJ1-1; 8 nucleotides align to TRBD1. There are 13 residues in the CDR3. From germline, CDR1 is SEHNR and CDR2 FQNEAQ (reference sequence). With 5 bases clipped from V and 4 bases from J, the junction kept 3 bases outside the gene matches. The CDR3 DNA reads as TGTGCCAGCAGCCTAACAGGGGGCACTGAAGCTTTCTTT. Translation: CASSLTGGTEAFF.

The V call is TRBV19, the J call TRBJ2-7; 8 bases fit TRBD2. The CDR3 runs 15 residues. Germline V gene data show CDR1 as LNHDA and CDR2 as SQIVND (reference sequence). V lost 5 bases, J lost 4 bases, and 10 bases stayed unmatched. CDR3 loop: CASSPGSGSTYEQYF. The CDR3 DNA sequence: TGTGCCAGTAGTCCCGGAAGCGGGAGTACGTACGAGCAGTACTTC.

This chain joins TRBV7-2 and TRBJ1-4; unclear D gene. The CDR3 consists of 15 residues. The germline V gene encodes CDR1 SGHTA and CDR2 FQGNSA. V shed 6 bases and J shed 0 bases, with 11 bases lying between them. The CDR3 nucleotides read TGTGCCAGCAGTCTCACGGGGACAACTAATGAAAAACTGTTTTTT. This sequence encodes CASSLTGTTNEKLFF. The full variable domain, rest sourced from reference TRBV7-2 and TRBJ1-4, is GAGVSQSPSNKVTEKGKDVELRCDPISGHTALYWYRQSLGQGLEFLIYFQGNSAPDKSGLPSDRFSAERTGGSVSTLTIQRTQQEDSAVYLCASSLTGTTNEKLFFGSGTQLSVL.

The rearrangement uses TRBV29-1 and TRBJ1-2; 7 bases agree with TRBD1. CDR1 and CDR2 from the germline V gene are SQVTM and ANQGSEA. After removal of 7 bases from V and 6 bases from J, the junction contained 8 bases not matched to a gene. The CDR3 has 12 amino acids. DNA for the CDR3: TGCAGCGGAACGCAGGGGGAGGATGGCTACACCTTC. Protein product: CSGTQGEDGYTF.

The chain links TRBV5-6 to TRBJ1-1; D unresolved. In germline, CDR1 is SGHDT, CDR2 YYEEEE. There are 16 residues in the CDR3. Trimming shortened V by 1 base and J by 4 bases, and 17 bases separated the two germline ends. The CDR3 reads CASSLYLGGVATEAFF. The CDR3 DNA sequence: TGTGCCAGCAGCTTGTACTTGGGCGGGGTCGCCACTGAAGCTTTCTTT.

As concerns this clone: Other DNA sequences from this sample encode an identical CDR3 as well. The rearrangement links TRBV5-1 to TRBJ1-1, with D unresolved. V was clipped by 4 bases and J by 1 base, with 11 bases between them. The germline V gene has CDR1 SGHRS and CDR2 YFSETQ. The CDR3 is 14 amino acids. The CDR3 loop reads CASSPRTGNTEAFF. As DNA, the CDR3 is TGCGCCAGCAGCCCCCGAACCGGGAACACTGAAGCTTTCTTT.